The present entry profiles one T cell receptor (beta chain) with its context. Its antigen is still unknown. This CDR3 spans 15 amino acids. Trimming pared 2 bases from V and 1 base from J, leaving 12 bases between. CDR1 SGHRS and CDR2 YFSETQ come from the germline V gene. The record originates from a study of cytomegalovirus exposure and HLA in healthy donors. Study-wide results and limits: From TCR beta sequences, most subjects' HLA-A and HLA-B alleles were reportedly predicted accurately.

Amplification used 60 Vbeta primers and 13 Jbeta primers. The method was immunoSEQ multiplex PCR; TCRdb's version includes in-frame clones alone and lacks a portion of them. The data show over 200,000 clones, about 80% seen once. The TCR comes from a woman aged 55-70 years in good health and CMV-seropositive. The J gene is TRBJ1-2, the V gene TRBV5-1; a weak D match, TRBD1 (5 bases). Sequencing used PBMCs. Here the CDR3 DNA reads TGCGCCAGCAGCTTACAGGAGCGGGGTAACTATGGCTACACCTTC. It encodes CASSLQERGNYGYTF. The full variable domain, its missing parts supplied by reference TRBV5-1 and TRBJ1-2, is KAGVTQTPRYLIKTRGQQVTLSCSPISGHRSVSWYQQTPGQGLQFLFEYFSETQRNKGNFPGRFSGRQFSNSRSEMNVSTLELGDSALYLCASSLQERGNYGYTFGSGTRLTVV.